The 24 T cell receptor beta chains in this list originate from one sample, sequenced in a study of shared clonotypes between healthy human individuals. Repertoires were generated with immunoSEQ multiplex PCR, while TCRdb's copy carries only in-frame clones and drops some. The top ten clones hold roughly 15% of a sample with about 96,000 clones, roughly half of them seen once. Specimen: PBMCs. The receptors here all came from a woman in her thirties or forties in good health. Some clones in this sample may be carry-over from other donors' samples.

Many counts were recorded for this clone. This chain uses TRBV11-1 with TRBJ2-7; weak D call: TRBD1 (6 bases). The germline gives CDR1 SGHAT, CDR2 FQDESV (reference sequence). Trimming shortened V by 0 bases and J by 0 bases, and 12 bases separated the two germline ends. The CDR3 spans 16 residues. The DNA for the CDR3 is TGTGCCAGCAGCTTAGCCAGGGGCCCAAGCTCCTACGAGCAGTACTTC. Amino acids: CASSLARGPSSYEQYF.

The CDR3 protein is CASSLRLAGGPFNEQFF. In DNA form, the CDR3 reads TGTGCCAGCAGCTTAAGGCTAGCGGGAGGGCCGTTTAATGAGCAGTTCTTC. V usage is TRBV7-8 and J usage is TRBJ2-1, with 12 bases identical to TRBD2. The V segment lost 2 bases and the J segment 7 bases; nucleotides outside the gene matches: 9. This CDR3 contains 17 residues. The germline V gene has CDR1 SGHVS and CDR2 FQNEAQ.

This clone was picked up a small number of times. The chain is built from TRBV4-3 and TRBJ2-1, with a weak D call TRBD1 (7 bases). This CDR3 spans 16 amino acids. In germline, CDR1 is LGHNA, CDR2 YSLEER. V was pared by 0 bases and J by 6 bases, with 15 bases between. CDR3 sequence: CASSQEQGEVLNEQFF. CDR3 DNA sequence: TGCGCCAGCAGCCAAGAGCAGGGGGAGGTTCTCAATGAGCAGTTCTTC.

This clone was seen just once. The chain recombines TRBV6-6 with TRBJ1-2, with a weak D call TRBD1 (6 bases). This CDR3 comprises 15 residues. Trimming took off 6 bases at V and 10 bases at J, with 24 bases between the two ends. Germline CDR1 and CDR2: MNHNY and SVGAGI (reference sequence). DNA of the CDR3: TGTGCCAGCAGGCCAGGGGTCGGGGGTGATAAAGACTACACCTTC. It yields the protein CASRPGVGGDKDYTF.

A remark on this clone: One end of the junction fails to match germline, which may point to a read error. Other DNA sequences of this sample code for an identical CDR3. This chain's CDR3 is CSVVGSSYEQYF. For the CDR3, the DNA is TGTAGCGTTGTAGGCAGCTCCTACGAGCAGTACTTC. The chain uses TRBV29-1 and TRBJ2-7, with D possibly matching TRBD2 (5 bases). Germline-derived CDR1 and CDR2 are SQVTM and ANQGSEA. The CDR3 spans 12 residues.

The V call is TRBV28, the J call TRBJ1-1; D is perhaps TRBD1 (5 bases). This CDR3 is built from 11 residues. Germline values: CDR1 MDHEN, CDR2 SYDVKM. V was clipped by 8 bases and J by 5 bases, with 9 bases between them. The CDR3 DNA follows: TGTGCCAGCCCACGGGGGACTGAAGCTTTCTTT. This gives the protein CASPRGTEAFF.

The chain is built from TRBV28 and TRBJ1-5, with D possibly matching TRBD1 (5 bases). This CDR3 comprises 16 residues. The germline V gene encodes CDR1 MDHEN and CDR2 SYDVKM. Trimming left V 1 base short and J 2 bases short, with 12 bases between. CDR3 region: CASSLLWGRGNQPQHF. The CDR3 DNA is TGTGCCAGCAGTTTATTGTGGGGACGGGGCAATCAGCCCCAGCATTTT.

For this clone: One base separates it from a far larger clone, so it is likely a read error. The chain joins TRBV30 to TRBJ2-2; maybe TRBD2 (5 bases). CDR3 length: 15 amino acids. Germline values: CDR1 GTSNPN, CDR2 SVGIG (reference sequence). As DNA, the CDR3 is TGTGCCTGGAGTCGCGGAGAGTGGGCCACCGGGGAGCTGTCTTTT. This codes for CAWSRGEWATGELSF.

Many counts were recorded for this clone. This chain links TRBV10-2 with TRBJ2-7; 7 nucleotides align to TRBD1. V trimming: 8 bases; J trimming: 4 bases; junction bases outside the gene matches: 17. The CDR3 is 16 residues long. The germline V gene encodes CDR1 WSHSY and CDR2 SAAADI. The CDR3 DNA sequence: TGCGCCAGCTCCGGTCTAGGGGACAGACCCTTATACGAGCAGTACTTC. Its translation: CASSGLGDRPLYEQYF.

This chain joins TRBV29-1 and TRBJ1-5, with 9 nucleotides matching TRBD1. With V trimmed by 6 bases and J by 7 bases, 4 bases remained unmatched. The CDR3 covers 12 residues. Germline values: CDR1 SQVTM, CDR2 ANQGSEA. DNA of the CDR3: TGCAGCGTAGGGACAGGGAACCAGCCCCAGCATTTT. Translation: CSVGTGNQPQHF.

This clone has a handful of counts. The V and J genes are TRBV12-5 and TRBJ1-2; 7 bases are shared with TRBD1. The CDR3 runs 20 residues. Per germline, CDR1 LGHNT and CDR2 FRNRAP. Losses at the gene ends were 2 bases for V and 4 bases for J; bases not matched to a gene: 22. CDR3 protein: CASGLIPLGQEGVSSYGYTF. In nucleotides, the CDR3 is TGTGCTAGTGGTTTGATCCCTCTAGGACAGGAGGGGGTTTCCAGCTATGGCTACACCTTC.

Points on this clone: Just one base apart from a much larger clone, this may be a read error. The sample has other DNA sequences that encode this CDR3 too. This chain links TRBV28 with TRBJ1-2, with D possibly being TRBD1 (5 bases). The V gene's germline CDR1 is MDHEN and CDR2 SYDVKM. This CDR3 contains 14 residues. V dropped 5 bases and J dropped 5 bases, with 15 bases sitting between them. The CDR3 nucleotides are TGTGCCAGCAGTCCGCGGGCAGGGTGGTATGGCTACACCTTC. Translated, it gives CASSPRAGWYGYTF.

This clone has just a few counts. The rearrangement uses TRBV7-3 and TRBJ2-3, with 7 bases lining up with TRBD1. Trimming removed 4 bases from V and 0 bases from J; junction bases left unmatched: 7. The CDR3 is 16 residues long. Germline CDR1 reads SGHTA; CDR2 reads FQGTGA. CDR3 coding DNA: TGTGCCAGCAGCTCGACAGGGCAAACTAGCACAGATACGCAGTATTTT. This encodes CASSSTGQTSTDTQYF. Full variable domain (outside the CDR3, taken from reference TRBV7-3 and TRBJ2-3): GAGVSQTPSNKVTEKGKYVELRCDPISGHTALYWYRQSLGQGPEFLIYFQGTGAADDSGLPNDRFFAVRPEGSVSTLKIQRTERGDSAVYLCASSSTGQTSTDTQYFGPGTRLTVL.

The J gene is TRBJ2-7, the V gene TRBV30, with D unclear. V was pared by 2 bases and J by 4 bases, with 12 bases between. Germline-derived CDR1 and CDR2 are GTSNPN and SVGIG (reference sequence). The CDR3 length is 13 residues. The chain's CDR3 is CAWSPLLGYEQYF. The CDR3 DNA reads TGTGCCTGGAGTCCACTGTTGGGGTACGAGCAGTACTTC.

Details on this clone: A far larger clone lies a single base away; this is likely a read error. The chain joins TRBV5-5 to TRBJ2-6, with D possibly TRBD1 on 5 matching bases. This CDR3 is 16 amino acids long. From germline, CDR1 is SGHKS and CDR2 YYEKEE (reference sequence). The CDR3 spells CASSLLRTSGANALTF. CDR3 DNA sequence: TGTGCCAGCAGCTTGTTGCGCACCTCTGGGGCCAACGCCCTGACTTTC. The whole variable domain, filled in from reference TRBV5-5 and TRBJ2-6, reads DAGVTQSPTHLIKTRGQQVTLRCSPISGHKSVSWYQQVLGQGPQFIFQYYEKEERGRGNFPDRFSARQFPNYSSELNVNALLLGDSALYLCASSLLRTSGANALTFGAGSRLTVL.

Comments on this clone: A much larger clonotype is one base distant, so this may be a read error. The chain employs TRBV7-2 and TRBJ1-1, with D maybe TRBD1 (6 bases). This CDR3 contains 16 residues. The V and J ends lost 5 bases and 2 bases respectively, with 18 bases between them. The germline gives CDR1 SGHTA, CDR2 FQGNSA. The CDR3 DNA is TGTGCCAGCAGCCAAGGGGACACTCACACCAACACTGAAGCTTTCTTT. It specifies CASSQGDTHTNTEAFF.

The V gene is TRBV9, the J gene TRBJ2-5, with D tentatively TRBD2 (6 bases). The V and J ends lost 6 bases and 1 base respectively, with 7 bases between them. CDR3 length: 12 residues. Per the germline V gene, CDR1 is SGDLS and CDR2 is YYNGEE. The CDR3 spells CASNSGQETQYF. In DNA, the CDR3 is TGTGCCAGCAATAGCGGCCAAGAGACCCAGTACTTC. Using reference TRBV9 and TRBJ2-5 for the parts outside the CDR3, the full variable domain is DSGVTQTPKHLITATGQRVTLRCSPRSGDLSVYWYQQSLDQGLQFLIQYYNGEERAKGNILERFSAQQFPDLHSELNLSSLELGDSALYFCASNSGQETQYFGPGTRLLVL.

This clone was observed a single time. The V and J genes are TRBV28 and TRBJ1-2; a possible D gene is TRBD1 (5 bases). Germline V gene data show CDR1 as MDHEN and CDR2 as SYDVKM. The CDR3 consists of 13 residues. Trimming removed 0 bases from V and 5 bases from J, with 7 bases in between. In nucleotides, the CDR3 is TGTGCCAGCAGTTTATGGGGGACGTATGGCTACACCTTC. Translation gives CASSLWGTYGYTF.

This sequence joins TRBV6-6 and TRBJ2-5; maybe TRBD2 (6 bases). The better agreement between TRBJ2-7 and the DNA end casts doubt on the J call. Germline V CDR1 and CDR2: MNHNY, SVGAGI (reference sequence). The CDR3 runs 13 residues. This chain's CDR3 is CASSPSEAYEQYF. DNA for the CDR3: TGTGCCAGCAGTCCTAGCGAGGCCTACGAGCAGTACTTC.

This CDR3 is CASSSPPGGGPQEQFF. The CDR3 DNA is TGTGCCAGCAGCTCCCCTCCCGGGGGAGGGCCCCAGGAGCAGTTCTTC. This chain connects TRBV5-6 to TRBJ2-1, with 7 nucleotides matching TRBD2. Trimming took 3 bases from V and 10 from J; bases not matched to a gene: 16. Germline CDR1 is SGHDT and CDR2 is YYEEEE. The CDR3 is 16 residues long.

The V and J genes are TRBV11-2 and TRBJ2-7; D is perhaps TRBD1 (6 bases). The CDR3 has 16 amino acids. Germline assignment: CDR1 SGHAT and CDR2 FQNNGV. Trimming removed 4 bases at V and 5 bases at J, with 21 bases between. CDR3 loop: CASSSNPSRGSNEQYF. CDR3 in DNA: TGTGCCAGCAGCTCTAATCCTTCCAGGGGTTCCAACGAGCAGTACTTC.

This clone was counted a few times. V usage is TRBV7-9 and J usage is TRBJ2-7; perhaps TRBD1 as D (5 bases). This CDR3 spans 15 amino acids. CDR1 and CDR2 (germline): SEHNR, FQNEAQ (reference sequence). Trimming shortened V by 5 bases and J by 1 base, and 15 bases separated the two germline ends. The CDR3 here is CASSPTRVLSYEQYF. The CDR3 DNA reads as TGTGCCAGCAGCCCAACCAGGGTGTTGTCCTACGAGCAGTACTTC.

The rearrangement joins TRBV7-8 to TRBJ2-7; possible D gene TRBD2, 5 bases. This CDR3 contains 14 residues. V shed 0 bases and J shed 1 base, with 7 bases lying between them. Per germline, CDR1 SGHVS and CDR2 FQNEAQ. The CDR3 nucleotides read TGTGCCAGCAGCTTAGCGGAGGTTTCCTACGAGCAGTACTTC. It is translated as CASSLAEVSYEQYF.

In DNA, the CDR3 is TGTGCCAGCAGCTTGTCGGGGGTCCGGTTGGATGAGCAGTTCTTC. Its translation: CASSLSGVRLDEQFF. This chain links TRBV5-4 with TRBJ2-1; the D gene is possibly TRBD2 (6 bases). The CDR3 sequence is 15 residues long. The germline gives CDR1 SGHNT, CDR2 YYREEE (reference sequence). Trimming cost V 1 base and J 8 bases, with 16 bases left between them.